This is a list of T cell receptor beta chains from one sample in a study of T cell changes during pregnancy in multiple sclerosis. Produced via immunoSEQ multiplex PCR; TCRdb's table is partial and in-frame only. The sample contains approximately 65,000 clones, about 90% of which appear only once. Specimen: CD4+ T cells from peripheral blood mononuclear cells, collected in the first trimester of pregnancy. The receptor set was obtained from a female donor with multiple sclerosis, enrolled in a pregnancy study. Each CDR3 is given with its conserved first and last residue. D genes are given only for firm matches. Only part of the rows carry a size: once, few, many, or a class if the clone is expanded.

>TRBV9|TRBJ2-2|NA|NA
CASSVDGDGELFF
TGTGCCAGCAGCGTAGACGGGGACGGGGAGCTGTTTTTT
>TRBV5-6|TRBJ2-7|TRBD1|NA
CASSSSGQGVHEQYF
TGTGCCAGCAGTTCGTCGGGACAGGGAGTCCACGAGCAGTACTTC
>TRBV27|TRBJ1-4|NA|NA
CASSSRGSNEKLFF
TGTGCCAGCAGTTCCAGGGGCTCTAATGAAAAACTGTTTTTT
>TRBV6-5|TRBJ2-1|TRBD2|NA
CASTARTSGNEQFF
TGTGCCAGCACGGCACGGACTAGCGGCAATGAGCAGTTCTTC
>TRBV11-2|TRBJ2-3|NA|NA
CASSPRGRGWSTDTQYF
TGTGCCAGCAGCCCTCGAGGCAGGGGTTGGAGCACAGATACGCAGTATTTT
>TRBV11-1|TRBJ2-3|NA|NA
CASSSPHTRTDTQYF
TGTGCCAGCAGCTCCCCTCACACCCGCACAGATACGCAGTATTTT
>TRBV5-6|TRBJ2-3|TRBD1|NA
CASSLIGTGGFTDTQYF
TGTGCCAGCAGCTTGATCGGGACAGGGGGCTTCACAGATACGCAGTATTTT
>TRBV18|TRBJ1-4|TRBD1|NA
CASSPPGTGSEKLFF
TGTGCCAGCTCACCACCCGGGACAGGGAGTGAAAAACTGTTTTTT
>TRBV7-2|TRBJ1-2|NA|few
CASSLPTGQNSGYTF
TGTGCCAGCAGCTTACCCACTGGACAGAATTCTGGCTACACCTTC
>TRBV5-1|TRBJ2-5|TRBD2|NA
CASSWGLVGETQYF
TGCGCCAGCAGCTGGGGACTAGTGGGGGAGACCCAGTACTTC
>TRBV5-5|TRBJ2-5|NA|NA
CASSLEEEETQYF
TGTGCCAGCAGCTTGGAGGAGGAAGAGACCCAGTACTTC
>TRBV19|TRBJ1-1|TRBD1|NA
CASRGDRGFEAFF
TGTGCCAGTAGGGGGGACAGGGGCTTTGAAGCTTTCTTT
>TRBV5-1|TRBJ1-1|NA|NA
CASSFQQGVTTEAFF
TGCGCCAGCAGCTTCCAACAGGGAGTAACGACTGAAGCTTTCTTT
>TRBV9|TRBJ1-1|TRBD1|NA
CASSARQGATEVAFF
TGTGCCAGCAGCGCGAGACAGGGGGCTACGGAGGTGGCTTTCTTT
>TRBV7-7|TRBJ2-5|TRBD2|NA
CASSPSSGGETQYF
TGTGCTAGCAGCCCCTCTAGCGGGGGGGAGACCCAGTACTTC
>TRBV7-2|TRBJ2-2|NA|NA
CASSPRNTGELFF
TGTGCCAGCAGCCCCAGGAACACCGGGGAGCTGTTTTTT
>TRBV10-3|TRBJ2-3|TRBD1|NA
CAISESGRQGYTDTQYF
TGTGCCATCAGTGAGTCAGGGAGACAGGGCTATACAGATACGCAGTATTTT
>TRBV4-3|TRBJ2-5|TRBD2|NA
CASSQDQTSGAQYF
TGCGCCAGCAGCCAAGATCAGACCAGCGGGGCCCAGTACTTC
>TRBV7-8|TRBJ1-1|NA|NA
CASSSTPTGGYTEAFF
TGTGCCAGCAGCTCGACTCCGACAGGCGGATACACTGAAGCTTTCTTT
>TRBV4-3|TRBJ2-1|NA|NA
CASSQDYAGYEQFF
TGCGCCAGCAGCCAAGATTATGCGGGGTATGAGCAGTTCTTC
>TRBV12-5|TRBJ2-5|NA|NA
CASGRGIETQYF
TGTGCTAGTGGTCGAGGAATAGAGACCCAGTACTTC
>TRBV5-6|TRBJ1-6|NA|NA
CASRAVGGGYNSPLHF
TGTGCCAGCAGGGCGGTCGGGGGTGGATATAATTCACCCCTCCACTTT
>TRBV18|TRBJ2-3|NA|once
CASSPPSAGLSMDTQYF
TGTGCCAGCTCACCACCCTCGGCAGGCCTATCTATGGATACGCAGTATTTT
>TRBV29-1|TRBJ2-1|TRBD1|NA
CSVEWQGAPNEQFF
TGCAGCGTTGAGTGGCAGGGGGCTCCGAATGAGCAGTTCTTC
>TRBV7-2|TRBJ2-3|TRBD2|NA
CASSKTSGVPGADTQYF
TGTGCCAGCAGCAAGACTAGCGGGGTCCCTGGAGCAGATACGCAGTATTTT
>TRBV7-9|TRBJ1-1|NA|once
CASSRRPGAEAFF
TGTGCCAGCAGCCGCCGCCCGGGTGCTGAAGCTTTCTTT
>TRBV5-1|TRBJ1-4|NA|NA
CASSLGRGGEKLFF
TGCGCCAGCAGCCTGGGTAGAGGGGGAGAAAAACTGTTTTTT
>TRBV5-8|TRBJ2-3|TRBD1|NA
CASRDRQGGKDTQYF
TGTGCCAGCAGAGATAGACAGGGTGGTAAAGATACGCAGTATTTT
>TRBV6-5|TRBJ1-2|NA|NA
CASRSGGGYTF
TGTGCCAGCAGGAGCGGGGGTGGCTACACCTTC
>TRBV4-1|TRBJ1-1|NA|few
CASSQAGNTEAFF
TGCGCCAGCAGCCAGGCGGGGAACACTGAAGCTTTCTTT
>TRBV29-1|TRBJ2-2|NA|NA
CSVSTYTGELFF
TGCAGCGTCTCGACATACACCGGGGAGCTGTTTTTT
>TRBV11-3|TRBJ2-5|TRBD1|NA
CASSPTGGLRETQYF
TGTGCCAGCAGCCCGACAGGGGGCTTGAGGGAGACCCAGTACTTC
>TRBV29-1|TRBJ1-2|NA|NA
CSVAAGTRIFYGYTF
TGCAGCGTTGCCGCAGGGACAAGGATTTTCTATGGCTACACCTTC
>TRBV4-2|TRBJ2-6|TRBD2|NA
CASSQEGTSGGGGANVLTF
TGTGCCAGCAGCCAAGAAGGGACTAGCGGGGGTGGAGGGGCCAACGTCCTGACTTTC
>TRBV11-2|TRBJ2-5|TRBD2|NA
CASSFTEGLAGKETQYF
TGTGCCAGCAGCTTCACCGAGGGACTAGCGGGGAAAGAGACCCAGTACTTC
>TRBV2|TRBJ2-3|TRBD2|NA
CASRRDYTQYF
TGTGCCAGCCGGAGGGACTACACGCAGTATTTT
>TRBV10-2|TRBJ2-2|NA|NA
CASSEIGGNTGELFF
TGCGCCAGCAGTGAAATAGGAGGAAACACCGGGGAGCTGTTTTTT
>TRBV7-2|TRBJ2-1|NA|NA
CASSLGRNEQFF
TGTGCCAGCAGCTTAGGGCGGAATGAGCAGTTCTTC
>TRBV7-2|TRBJ2-7|TRBD1|NA
CASSLQPTRTGPYEQYF
TGTGCCAGCAGCCTCCAACCCACCCGGACAGGGCCCTACGAGCAGTACTTC
>TRBV10-3|TRBJ2-7|NA|NA
CAISVTATYEQYF
TGTGCCATCAGTGTTACAGCCACCTACGAGCAGTACTTC
>TRBV7-3|TRBJ2-2|TRBD2|NA
CASSLTGGLGTGELFF
TGTGCCAGCAGCTTAACGGGAGGACTAGGAACCGGGGAGCTGTTTTTT
>TRBV9|TRBJ2-1|NA|NA
CASSVIAGAYNEQFF
TGTGCCAGCAGCGTAATCGCGGGGGCGTACAATGAGCAGTTCTTC
>TRBV4-1|TRBJ1-4|NA|NA
CASSQDPAGDLKLFF
TGCGCCAGCAGCCAAGATCCGGCAGGTGACCTAAAACTGTTTTTT
>TRBV14|TRBJ2-7|NA|NA
CASSPSQGFNEQYF
TGTGCCAGCAGCCCCAGTCAGGGGTTCAACGAGCAGTACTTC
>TRBV4-3|TRBJ2-2|TRBD1|NA
CASSQDAGTANTGELFF
TGCGCCAGCAGCCAAGACGCTGGGACAGCAAACACCGGGGAGCTGTTTTTT
>TRBV5-8|TRBJ1-4|TRBD1|NA
CASSPGDSNEKLFF
TGTGCCAGCAGCCCCGGGGACAGTAATGAAAAACTGTTTTTT
>TRBV7-2|TRBJ1-6|TRBD1|NA
CASSSIWDRGGSPLHF
TGTGCCAGCAGCTCCATTTGGGACAGGGGAGGCTCACCCCTCCACTTT
>TRBV6-5|TRBJ1-1|NA|few
CASNLQRNTEAFF
TGTGCCAGCAACCTTCAGCGGAACACTGAAGCTTTCTTT
>TRBV23-1|TRBJ1-2|TRBD1|NA
CASSHLGQGPYGYTF
TGCGCCAGCAGTCATTTGGGACAGGGGCCCTATGGCTACACCTTC
>TRBV2|TRBJ2-5|NA|NA
CASSVDRTQETQYF
TGTGCCAGCAGTGTTGACAGAACCCAAGAGACCCAGTACTTC
>TRBV7-6|TRBJ1-1|NA|NA
CASSFRSPTEAFF
TGTGCCAGCAGCTTCAGGTCCCCCACTGAAGCTTTCTTT
>TRBV5-5|TRBJ2-2|NA|NA
CASSWTRENTGELFF
TGTGCCAGCAGCTGGACCCGGGAGAACACCGGGGAGCTGTTTTTT